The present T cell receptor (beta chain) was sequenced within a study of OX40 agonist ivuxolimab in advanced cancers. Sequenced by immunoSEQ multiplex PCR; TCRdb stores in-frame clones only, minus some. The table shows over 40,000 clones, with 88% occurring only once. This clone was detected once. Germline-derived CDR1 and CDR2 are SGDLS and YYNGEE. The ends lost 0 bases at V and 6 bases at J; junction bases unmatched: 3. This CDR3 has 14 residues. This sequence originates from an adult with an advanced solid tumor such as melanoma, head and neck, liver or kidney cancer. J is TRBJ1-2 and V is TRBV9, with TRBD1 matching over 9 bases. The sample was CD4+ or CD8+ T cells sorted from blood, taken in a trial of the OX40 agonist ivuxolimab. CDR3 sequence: CASSVGTGANGYTF. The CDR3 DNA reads TGTGCCAGCAGCGTAGGGACAGGGGCCAATGGCTACACCTTC.